This T cell receptor beta chain was recovered during a study of shared clonotypes between healthy human individuals. Whole-study findings and limits: Having only a few donors restricted how much genetic and exposure-history diversity was captured.

Cells designated naive CD8 were CD45RO-negative and were positively selected for CCR7, with terminally differentiated effector memory CD45RA+ cells excluded. Notes on this clone: Its target is unknown.

This table comes from immunoSEQ multiplex PCR, and its TCRdb copy is limited to in-frame clones, with some not included. Of about 2.1 million clones in the sample, around 95% were seen once. The receptor was isolated from a man younger than 35 in good health. Some clones in this sample may be carry-over from other donors' samples. The sequencing sample was made of naive CD8+ T cells from PBMCs.

CDR3 nucleotide sequence: TGTGCCACCGGGACATCGGCCAAAAACATTCAGTACTTC. Translating it yields CATGTSAKNIQYF. The chain links TRBV19 to TRBJ2-4, with TRBD1 as a possible D gene (6 bases). In germline, CDR1 is LNHDA, CDR2 SQIVND (reference sequence). CDR3 length: 13 residues. Trimming cost V 10 bases and J 1 base, with 11 bases left between them.